These 20 T cell receptor beta chains share one sample of origin, sequenced in a study of T cells in tumors after PD-1 blockade (dated by TCRdb to between 2018 and 2021). The library was made by the immunoSEQ multiplex PCR assay. TCRdb retrieved this table from immuneACCESS and kept in-frame rearrangements only. Not all clones are present; in checked studies, unresolved V genes account for under half, and no reason is known for the remainder. For this sample the table gives about 20,000 clones, of which around 80% were detected only once. The ten largest make up 26% of the sample. The meaning of the sample's time point label: before anti-PD-1 therapy. This sample comprised PBMCs, obtained before anti-PD-1 treatment. These receptors were collected from a human donor with basal cell carcinoma.

This chain joins TRBV3-1 (or the pseudogene TRBV3-2) and TRBJ2-7; perhaps D is TRBD1 or TRBD2 (6 bases each). CDR3 size: 14 residues. Germline V gene sequence: CDR1 LGHDT, CDR2 YNNKEL (reference sequence). Trimming took 1 base from V and 7 from J, leaving 14 bases between them. CDR3 sequence reads: CASSQVPGGGEQYF. The DNA for the CDR3 is TGTGCCAGCAGCCAAGTACCTGGAGGGGGTGAGCAGTACTTC.

CDR3 DNA: TGTGCCAGCAGCCAAGATCGGGAAGGGGGCGATGAGCAGTTCTTC. Protein: CASSQDREGGDEQFF. The chain joins TRBV4-2 to TRBJ2-1, with 7 nucleotides matching TRBD1. Germline V gene lookup returns CDR1 LGHNA and CDR2 YNFKEQ. V trimming: 0 bases; J trimming: 8 bases; junction bases outside the gene matches: 7. This CDR3 spans 15 amino acids.

The V call is TRBV7-9, the J call TRBJ2-7, with D unclear. V lost 1 base, J lost 6 bases, and 7 bases lay in between. Germline-derived CDR1 and CDR2 are SEHNR and FQNEAQ (reference sequence). The CDR3 spans 12 residues. The CDR3 sequence is CASSLDIGEQYF. Here the CDR3 DNA reads TGTGCCAGCAGCTTAGATATCGGCGAGCAGTACTTC.

This sequence joins TRBV6-5 and TRBJ2-3; TRBD1 agrees at 8 bases. Germline assignment: CDR1 MNHEY and CDR2 SVGAGI. V shed 7 bases and J 1 base; nucleotides not matched to a gene: 4. The CDR3 covers 14 residues. The CDR3 protein is CASKLDRGTDTQYF. The CDR3 DNA reads TGTGCCAGCAAACTGGACAGGGGCACAGATACGCAGTATTTT.

This rearrangement joins TRBV7-2 to TRBJ2-4; no definite D call. This CDR3 comprises 13 residues. The germline V gene has CDR1 SGHTA and CDR2 FQGNSA. Between the trimmed V and J ends, which lost 4 bases and 8 bases, there was a span of 12 bases. The CDR3: CASSSYRSDIQYF. The CDR3 DNA sequence: TGTGCCAGCAGCTCGTACAGAAGCGACATTCAGTACTTC.

This clone was counted between two and nine times. V and J are TRBV7-6 and TRBJ2-7, with 9 bases matching TRBD1. The CDR3 sequence is 13 residues long. CDR1 is SGHVS and CDR2 is FNYEAQ in the germline V gene. V trimming: 5 bases; J trimming: 6 bases; junction bases outside the gene matches: 5. CDR3 residues: CASSPDRGREQYF. In DNA, the CDR3 is TGTGCCAGCAGCCCGGACAGGGGCCGCGAGCAGTACTTC.

CDR3 in DNA: TGTGCCAGCTCACCAGAGAGCACAGATACGCAGTATTTT. It translates to CASSPESTDTQYF. The chain joins TRBV18 to TRBJ2-3; no clear D. V shed 2 bases and J shed 0 bases, with 3 bases lying between them. Germline CDR1 and CDR2: KGHSH and LQKENI. CDR3 length: 13 amino acids.

The rearrangement uses TRBV4-2 and TRBJ2-7; either TRBD1 or TRBD2 may fit D (6 bases each). Trimming removed 1 base from V and 2 bases from J, with 15 bases in between. The CDR3 covers 16 residues. Looked up from germline, CDR1 is LGHNA and CDR2 is YNFKEQ. The CDR3 protein is CASSQASNGGTYEQYF. In DNA form, the CDR3 reads TGTGCCAGCAGCCAAGCAAGTAACGGGGGCACCTACGAGCAGTACTTC.

This clone has just a few counts. The chain uses TRBV15 and TRBJ2-3; TRBD2 agrees at 9 bases. Germline CDR1 reads LNHNV; CDR2 reads YYDKDF (reference sequence). With V trimmed by 2 bases and J by 3 bases, 6 bases remained unmatched. The CDR3 length is 16 residues. The CDR3 sequence: CATSRLGLAGTDTQYF. CDR3 nucleotides: TGTGCCACCAGCAGACTGGGGCTAGCGGGAACAGATACGCAGTATTTT. Variable domain in full (rest from reference TRBV15 and TRBJ2-3): DAMVIQNPRYQVTQFGKPVTLSCSQTLNHNVMYWYQQKSSQAPKLLFHYYDKDFNNEADTPDNFQSRRPNTSFCFLDIRSPGLGDTAMYLCATSRLGLAGTDTQYFGPGTRLTVL.

V is TRBV2 and J is TRBJ2-3, with D perhaps TRBD1 or TRBD2 (5 bases each). The CDR3 consists of 14 residues. Trimming cost V 5 bases and J 5 bases, with 14 bases left between them. Germline loops: CDR1 SNHLY, CDR2 FYNNEI. The CDR3 sequence: CASSRITGGDTQYF. The CDR3, as DNA: TGTGCCAGCAGTCGTATTACTGGGGGAGATACGCAGTATTTT.

About this clone itself: The sample carries other DNA sequences with the same CDR3. This chain links TRBV12-5 with TRBJ2-5; TRBD2 agrees at 8 bases. In germline, CDR1 is LGHNT, CDR2 FRNRAP. The CDR3 has 14 residues. V gave up 6 bases and J gave up 5 bases; unmatched junction bases: 8. The CDR3 loop reads CASGPGGAGETQYF. CDR3 sequence (DNA): TGTGCTAGTGGGCCGGGGGGGGCAGGGGAGACCCAGTACTTC.

V usage is TRBV7-6 and J usage is TRBJ2-5; D is perhaps TRBD1 or TRBD2 (5 bases each). Trimming cost V 1 base and J 1 base, with 7 bases left between them. Germline CDR1 SGHVS, CDR2 FNYEAQ. The CDR3 runs to 14 residues. CDR3 amino acids: CASSLGGVQETQYF. DNA of the CDR3: TGTGCCAGCAGCTTAGGAGGGGTCCAAGAGACCCAGTACTTC.

V usage is TRBV2 and J usage is TRBJ2-5; the match to TRBD2 covers 7 bases. The CDR3 has 15 residues. CDR1 SNHLY and CDR2 FYNNEI come from the germline V gene. V lost 4 bases to trimming and J lost 1 base; unmatched junction nucleotides: 6. The CDR3 region has the DNA TGTGCCAGCAGTGCTCGGCGGGGGTCCCAAGAGACCCAGTACTTC. Its translation is CASSARRGSQETQYF.

The chain combines TRBV7-2 with TRBJ2-7; the match to TRBD2 covers 8 bases. Germline values: CDR1 SGHTA, CDR2 FQGNSA. The V segment lost 3 bases and the J segment 6 bases; nucleotides outside the gene matches: 10. This CDR3 region has 15 residues. Here the CDR3 reads CASSFGTRVGSEQYF. In DNA, the CDR3 is TGTGCCAGCAGCTTCGGGACTAGGGTGGGGAGCGAGCAGTACTTC.

This chain joins TRBV18 and TRBJ1-1; D is uncertain. Trimming removed 3 bases from V and 7 bases from J, with 18 bases in between. CDR3 length: 15 residues. In germline, CDR1 is KGHSH, CDR2 LQKENI. This CDR3 is CASSPLGREDLEAFF. The CDR3 DNA is TGTGCCAGCTCACCCCTGGGGAGAGAGGACCTTGAAGCTTTCTTT.

For this clone: At one boundary the junction diverges from the germline segment, which might be a read error. CDR3 protein: CASCEGGARVGSSYNEQFF. For the CDR3, the DNA is TGTGCCAGCTGTGAAGGGGGGGCGCGGGTGGGGAGCTCCTACAATGAGCAGTTCTTC. This sequence joins TRBV2 and TRBJ2-1; D is perhaps TRBD2 (7 bases). Germline CDR1 and CDR2: SNHLY and FYNNEI. The CDR3 totals 19 residues. Complete variable domain (other parts from reference TRBV2 and TRBJ2-1): EPEVTQTPSHQVTQMGQEVILRCVPISNHLYFYWYRQILGQKVEFLVSFYNNEISEKSEIFDDQFSVERPDGSNFTLKIRSTKLEDSAMYFCASCEGGARVGSSYNEQFFGPGTRLTVL.

The V call is TRBV25-1, the J call TRBJ2-5; TRBD2 matches at 7 bases. J lost 5 bases, V lost 6 bases, and 18 bases had no gene match. CDR3 length equals 17 residues. Germline V gives CDR1 MGHDK, CDR2 SYGVNS. This CDR3 reads CASSPYRGLVGVETQYF. In nucleotides, the CDR3 is TGTGCCAGCAGCCCTTATAGAGGACTAGTGGGGGTGGAGACCCAGTACTTC.

The gene calls are TRBV19 and TRBJ2-3; D might be TRBD1 (6 bases). The CDR3 loop spans 13 amino acids. CDR1 is LNHDA, CDR2 SQIVND, per germline (reference sequence). V dropped 5 bases and J dropped 2 bases, with 8 bases sitting between them. CDR3 region: CASSDRNTDTQYF. The DNA for the CDR3 is TGTGCCAGTAGTGACAGGAACACAGATACGCAGTATTTT.

The V and J genes are TRBV6-5 and TRBJ1-2; the D is unclear. The ends were cut back, 0 bases at V and 2 bases at J, with 10 bases in the middle. CDR1 MNHEY and CDR2 SVGAGI come from the germline V gene. The CDR3 totals 15 residues. The CDR3 DNA is TGTGCCAGCAGTTACTCGATGGGCAGCAACTATGGCTACACCTTC. It yields the protein CASSYSMGSNYGYTF.

The chain's CDR3 is CASSWGGLGNGYTF. The CDR3 DNA reads as TGTGCCAGCAGTTGGGGGGGGCTAGGCAATGGCTACACCTTC. V and J are TRBV28 and TRBJ1-2; weak D call: TRBD1 (6 bases). Trimming took off 4 bases at V and 6 bases at J, with 15 bases between the two ends. CDR3 length equals 14 residues. The germline CDR1 and CDR2 sequences are MDHEN and SYDVKM.